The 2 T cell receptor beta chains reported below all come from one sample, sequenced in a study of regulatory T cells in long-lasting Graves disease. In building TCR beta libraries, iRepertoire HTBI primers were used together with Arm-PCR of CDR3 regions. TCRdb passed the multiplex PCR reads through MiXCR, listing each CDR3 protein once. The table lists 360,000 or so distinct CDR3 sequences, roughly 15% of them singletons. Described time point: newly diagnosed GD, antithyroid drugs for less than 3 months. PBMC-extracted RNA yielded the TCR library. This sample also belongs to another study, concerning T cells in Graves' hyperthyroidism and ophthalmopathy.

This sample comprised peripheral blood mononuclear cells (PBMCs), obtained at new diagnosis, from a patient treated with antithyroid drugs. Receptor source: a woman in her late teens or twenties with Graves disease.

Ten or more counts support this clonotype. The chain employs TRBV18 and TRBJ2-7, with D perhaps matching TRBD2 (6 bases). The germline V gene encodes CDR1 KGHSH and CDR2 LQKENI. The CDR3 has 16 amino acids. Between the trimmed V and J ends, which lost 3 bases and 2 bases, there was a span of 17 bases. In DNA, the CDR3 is TGTGCCAGCTCACCCGGGGCCGGGGGTTACCCCTACGAGCAGTACTTC. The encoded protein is CASSPGAGGYPYEQYF.

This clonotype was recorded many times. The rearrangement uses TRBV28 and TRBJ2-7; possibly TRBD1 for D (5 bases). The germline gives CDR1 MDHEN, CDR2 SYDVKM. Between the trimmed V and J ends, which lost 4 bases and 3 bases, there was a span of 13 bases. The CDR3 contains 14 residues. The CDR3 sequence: CASSSLTELYEQYF. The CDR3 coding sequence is TGTGCCAGCAGTTCTTTGACAGAACTCTACGAGCAGTACTTC.